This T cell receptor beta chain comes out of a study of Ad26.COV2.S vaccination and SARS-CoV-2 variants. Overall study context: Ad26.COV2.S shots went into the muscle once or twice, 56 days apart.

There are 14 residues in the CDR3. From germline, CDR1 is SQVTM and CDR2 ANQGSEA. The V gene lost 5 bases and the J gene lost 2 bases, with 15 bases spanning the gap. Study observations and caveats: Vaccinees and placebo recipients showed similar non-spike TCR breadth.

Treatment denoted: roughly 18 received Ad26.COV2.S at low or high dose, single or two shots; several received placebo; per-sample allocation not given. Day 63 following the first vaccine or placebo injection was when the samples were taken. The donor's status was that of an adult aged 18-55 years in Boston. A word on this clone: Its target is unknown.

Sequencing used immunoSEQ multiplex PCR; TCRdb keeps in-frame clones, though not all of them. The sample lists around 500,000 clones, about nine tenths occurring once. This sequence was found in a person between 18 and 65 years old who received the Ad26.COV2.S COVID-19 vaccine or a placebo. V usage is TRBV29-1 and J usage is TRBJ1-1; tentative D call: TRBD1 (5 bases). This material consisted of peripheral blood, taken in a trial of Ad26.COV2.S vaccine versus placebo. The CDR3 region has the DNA TGCAGCGTTCTCGAGACAGCTTACAACACTGAAGCTTTCTTT. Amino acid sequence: CSVLETAYNTEAFF. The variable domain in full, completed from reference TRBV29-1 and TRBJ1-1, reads SAVISQKPSRDICQRGTSLTIQCQVDSQVTMMFWYRQQPGQSLTLIATANQGSEATYESGFVIDKFPISRPNLTFSTLTVSNMSPEDSSIYLCSVLETAYNTEAFFGQGTRLTVV.